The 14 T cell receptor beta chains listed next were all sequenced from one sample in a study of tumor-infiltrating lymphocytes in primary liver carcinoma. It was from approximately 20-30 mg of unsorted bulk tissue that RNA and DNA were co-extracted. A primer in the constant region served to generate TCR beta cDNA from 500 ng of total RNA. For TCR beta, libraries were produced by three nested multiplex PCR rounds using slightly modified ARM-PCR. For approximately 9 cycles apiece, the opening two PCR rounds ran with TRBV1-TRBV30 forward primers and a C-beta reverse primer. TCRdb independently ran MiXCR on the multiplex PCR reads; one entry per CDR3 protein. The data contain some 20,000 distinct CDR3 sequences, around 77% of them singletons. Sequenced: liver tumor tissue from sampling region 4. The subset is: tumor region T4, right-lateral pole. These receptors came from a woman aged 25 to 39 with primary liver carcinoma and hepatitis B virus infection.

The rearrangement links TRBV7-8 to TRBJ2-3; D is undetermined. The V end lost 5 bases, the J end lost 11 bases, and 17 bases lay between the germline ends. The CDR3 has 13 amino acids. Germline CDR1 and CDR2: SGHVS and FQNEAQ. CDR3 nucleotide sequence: TGTGCCAGCAGCCTAGGTGGATTGAGTATGCAGTATTTT. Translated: CASSLGGLSMQYF.

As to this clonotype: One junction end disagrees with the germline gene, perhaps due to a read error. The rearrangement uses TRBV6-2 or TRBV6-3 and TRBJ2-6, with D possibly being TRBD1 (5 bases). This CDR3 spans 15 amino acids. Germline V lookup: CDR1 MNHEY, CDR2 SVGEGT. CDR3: CASSYGGLGANVPTF. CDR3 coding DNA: TGTGCCAGCAGTTACGGTGGGCTTGGGGCCAACGTCCCGACTTTC.

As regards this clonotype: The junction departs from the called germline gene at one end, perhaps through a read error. CDR3 DNA: TGTGCCAGCAGCCCCGATCCCCGATCGAACACCGGGGAGCTATTTTTT. This translates into CASSPDPRSNTGELFF. The chain combines TRBV11-2 with TRBJ2-2; possibly TRBD2 for D (5 bases). The germline gives CDR1 SGHAT, CDR2 FQNNGV. The CDR3 has 16 amino acids.

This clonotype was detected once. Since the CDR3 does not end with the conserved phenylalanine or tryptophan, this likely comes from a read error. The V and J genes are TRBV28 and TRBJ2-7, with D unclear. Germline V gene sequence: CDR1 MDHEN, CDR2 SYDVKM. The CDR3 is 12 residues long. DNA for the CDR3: TGCGCCTGCAGCGACTCCTTCTACGAGCAGTACTTA. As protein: CACSDSFYEQYL.

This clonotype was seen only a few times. The CDR3 loop reads CASSQAGDTQYF. The CDR3 DNA reads as TGTGCCAGCAGTCAAGCGGGAGATACGCAGTATTTT. This chain joins TRBV6-2 or TRBV6-3 and TRBJ2-3; perhaps TRBD2 as D (6 bases). This CDR3 has 12 residues. Germline-derived CDR1 and CDR2 are MNHEY and SVGEGT. V was clipped by 5 bases and J by 5 bases, with 8 bases between them.

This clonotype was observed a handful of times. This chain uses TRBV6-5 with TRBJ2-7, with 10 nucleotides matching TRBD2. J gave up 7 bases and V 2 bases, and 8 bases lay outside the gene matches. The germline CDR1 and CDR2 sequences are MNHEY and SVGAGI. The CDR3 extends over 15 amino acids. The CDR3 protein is CASSYLASGSSEQYF. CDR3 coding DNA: TGTGCCAGCAGTTACCTGGCTAGCGGGAGTAGTGAGCAGTACTTC.

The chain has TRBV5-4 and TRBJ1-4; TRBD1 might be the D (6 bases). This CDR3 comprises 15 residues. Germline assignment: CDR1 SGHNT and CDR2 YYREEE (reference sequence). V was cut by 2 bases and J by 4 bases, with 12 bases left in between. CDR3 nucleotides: TGTGCCAGCAGCTTCAGCAGGGGATTTAATGAAAAACTGTTTTTT. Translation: CASSFSRGFNEKLFF.

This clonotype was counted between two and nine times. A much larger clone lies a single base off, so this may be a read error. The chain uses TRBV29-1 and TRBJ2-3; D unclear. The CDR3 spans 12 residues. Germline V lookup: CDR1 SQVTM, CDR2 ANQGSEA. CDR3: CSASGWPDAQYF. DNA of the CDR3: TGCAGCGCCTCGGGCTGGCCAGATGCGCAGTATTTT.

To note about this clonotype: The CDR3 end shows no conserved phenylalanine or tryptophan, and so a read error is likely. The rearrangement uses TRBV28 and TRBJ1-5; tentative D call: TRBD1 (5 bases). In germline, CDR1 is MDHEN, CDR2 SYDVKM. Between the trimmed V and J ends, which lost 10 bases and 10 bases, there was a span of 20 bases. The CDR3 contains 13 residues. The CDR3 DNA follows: TGTGCCACCAGGTGGGGCTCGGATGATCCCCAGCATTAT. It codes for CATRWGSDDPQHY.

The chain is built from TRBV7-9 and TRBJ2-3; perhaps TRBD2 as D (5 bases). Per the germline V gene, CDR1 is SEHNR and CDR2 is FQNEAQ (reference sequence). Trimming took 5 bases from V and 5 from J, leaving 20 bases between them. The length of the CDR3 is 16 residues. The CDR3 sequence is CASSLLLVGVIDTQYF. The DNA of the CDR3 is TGTGCCAGCAGCCTATTACTAGTGGGAGTCATAGATACGCAGTATTTT. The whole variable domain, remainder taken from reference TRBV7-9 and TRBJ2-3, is DTGVSQNPRHKITKRGQNVTFRCDPISEHNRLYWYRQTLGQGPEFLTYFQNEAQLEKSRLLSDRFSAERPKGSFSTLEIQRTEQGDSAMYLCASSLLLVGVIDTQYFGPGTRLTVL.

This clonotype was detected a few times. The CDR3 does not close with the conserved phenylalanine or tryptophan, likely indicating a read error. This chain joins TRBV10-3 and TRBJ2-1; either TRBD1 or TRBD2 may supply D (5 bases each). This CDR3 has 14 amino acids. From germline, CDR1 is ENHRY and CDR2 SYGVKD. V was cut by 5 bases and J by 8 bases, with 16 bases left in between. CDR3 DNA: TGTGCCATCAGTCCCACGGGGACCCGGCATGAGCAGTTCCTC. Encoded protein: CAISPTGTRHEQFL.

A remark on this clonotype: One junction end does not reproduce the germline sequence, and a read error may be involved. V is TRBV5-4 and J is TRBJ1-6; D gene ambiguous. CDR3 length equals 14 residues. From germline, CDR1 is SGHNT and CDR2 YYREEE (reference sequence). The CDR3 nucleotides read TGTGCCAGCAGCTTCAGGCCGTATAATTCACACCTCCACTTC. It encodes CASSFRPYNSHLHF.

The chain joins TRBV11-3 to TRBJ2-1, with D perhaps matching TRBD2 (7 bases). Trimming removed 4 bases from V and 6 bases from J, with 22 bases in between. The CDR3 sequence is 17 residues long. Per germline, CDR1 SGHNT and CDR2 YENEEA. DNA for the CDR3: TGTGCCAGCAGCTCCCGGGGGGCGCAGACAATGGGCAATGAGCAGTTCTTC. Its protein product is CASSSRGAQTMGNEQFF.

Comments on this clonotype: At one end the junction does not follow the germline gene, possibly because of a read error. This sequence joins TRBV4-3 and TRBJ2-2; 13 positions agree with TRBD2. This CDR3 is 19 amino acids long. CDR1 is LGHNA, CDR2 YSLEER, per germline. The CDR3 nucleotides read TGCGCCAGCAGCGTACTAGCGGGGGGGGCCCGTTCGAACACCGGGCAGCTGTTTTTT. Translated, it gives CASSVLAGGARSNTGQLFF.